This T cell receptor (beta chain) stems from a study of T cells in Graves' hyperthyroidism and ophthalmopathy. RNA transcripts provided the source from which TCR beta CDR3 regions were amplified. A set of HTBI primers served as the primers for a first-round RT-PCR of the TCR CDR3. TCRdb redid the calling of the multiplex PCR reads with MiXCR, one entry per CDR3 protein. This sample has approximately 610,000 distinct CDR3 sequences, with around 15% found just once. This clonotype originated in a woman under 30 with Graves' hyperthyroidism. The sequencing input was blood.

The CDR3 reads CASSLSGWNEQYF. As DNA, the CDR3 is TGTGCCAGCAGTTTGTCGGGTTGGAACGAGCAGTACTTC. The rearrangement uses TRBV12-3 or TRBV12-4 and TRBJ2-7; unclear D gene. Trimming cost V 3 bases and J 5 bases, with 11 bases left between them. The CDR3 totals 13 residues.